Sequencing of this T cell receptor (beta chain) was carried out in a study of cytomegalovirus exposure and HLA in healthy donors. Across the whole study: About 80 million unique TCR sequences came from HLA-typed donors in an early release.

The PCR used 60 Vbeta and 13 Jbeta primers. Libraries were prepared by immunoSEQ multiplex PCR; TCRdb keeps only in-frame clonotypes and omits some of them. Among about 97,000 clones listed, roughly four fifths were seen once. As for this clone: Its specificity is unknown.

V gave up 5 bases and J gave up 6 bases; unmatched junction bases: 7. Germline CDR1 SGHAT, CDR2 FQNNGV. There are 14 residues in the CDR3. Points from the study as a whole: One variant, a missense change in DCLRE1C, was linked in a later analysis to TCR beta V- and J-gene trimming. According to reports, the classifier identified cytomegalovirus status with high specificity and sensitivity.

This rearrangement joins TRBV11-2 to TRBJ2-5; 9 bases map to TRBD1. This TCR derives from a man aged 35 to 55 in good health and CMV-seronegative. Specimen: PBMCs. The CDR3 region has the DNA TGTGCCAGCAGCGCCGGGACAGGGATGCAGACCCAGTACTTC. This translates into CASSAGTGMQTQYF.